Listed below are T cell receptor beta chains from one sample, sequenced in a study of T cell changes during pregnancy in multiple sclerosis. This table comes from immunoSEQ multiplex PCR, and its TCRdb copy is limited to in-frame clones, with some not included. The table lists fewer than 85,000 clones, 92% of them singletons. Sequencing used peripheral blood, obtained before pregnancy. These receptors were obtained from a female donor with multiple sclerosis, enrolled in a pregnancy study. CDR3s include the opening cysteine and the closing phenylalanine or tryptophan. Fields, in order: D gene, V gene, J gene, CDR3 protein. A D gene is named only where the DNA matches it firmly.

TRBD1	TRBV19	TRBJ2-1	CASSITSGQYNEQFF
NA	TRBV27	TRBJ1-1	CASSTPRQRGTEAFF
NA	TRBV5-5	TRBJ1-1	CASSLQLMNTEAFF
TRBD2	TRBV25-1	TRBJ2-5	CASSTRFVLAAQETQYF
NA	TRBV4-2	TRBJ2-7	CASSSAGADEQYF
NA	TRBV6-5	TRBJ1-2	CASSYWTEGVNYGYTF
TRBD1	TRBV28	TRBJ2-7	CASSLSGTGLREQYF
TRBD2	TRBV7-8	TRBJ2-2	CASSSRSLAGGTGELFF
TRBD2	TRBV2	TRBJ2-5	CASEGLAISQETQYF
TRBD1	TRBV27	TRBJ2-7	CASRSTGGWSYEQYF
NA	TRBV7-9	TRBJ1-1	CASDNESTEAFF
NA	TRBV6-5	TRBJ1-6	CASSSLGRVNSPLHF
NA	TRBV10-3	TRBJ2-7	CAIMGYGTYEQYF
TRBD1	TRBV11-2	TRBJ2-3	CASSEGRGPDTQYF
TRBD1	TRBV19	TRBJ1-3	CASSMRGQLTIYF
TRBD1	TRBV28	TRBJ2-7	CASSFRDSSYEQYF
NA	TRBV11-3	TRBJ2-2	CASSLGPPFGSMTGELFF
NA	TRBV14	TRBJ1-1	CASTRGDIRRTEAFF
NA	TRBV19	TRBJ2-1	CASSTGALYNEQFF
NA	TRBV29-1	TRBJ2-1	CSVEDLRAESYNEQFF
TRBD1	TRBV7-9	TRBJ2-1	CASSLGDRGSDGEQFF
TRBD1	TRBV19	TRBJ1-5	CASSKDRAYSNQPQHF
TRBD2	TRBV27	TRBJ2-7	CASSKTSIMQQYF
TRBD1	TRBV13	TRBJ1-4	CASSSRGTGDKVRLFF
NA	TRBV7-2	TRBJ1-5	CASSFSSPGSNQPQHF
TRBD2	TRBV7-9	TRBJ2-3	CASSPTVAGVADTQYF
NA	TRBV4-3	NA	CASSQELAESYEQYF